The rows below give T cell receptor beta chains drawn from one sample of a study of post-analysis software for immune sequencing data. TCRdb independently ran MiXCR on the PCR reads; one entry per CDR3 protein. The sample has 500,000 to 600,000 distinct CDR3 sequences; 40% to 50% are singletons. The sequencing input was blood. Every receptor here comes from a girl aged 5-17 years with multiple sclerosis. Each CDR3 is given with its conserved first and last residue. Each record gives: J gene, D gene, V gene, clone size, CDR3 DNA, CDR3 protein. The D gene is left open where the match is weak. Where a row states a size, it is once, few, many or the class of an expanded clone; other rows omit it.

j_gene: TRBJ1-2; d_gene: .; v_gene: TRBV12-3/TRBV12-4; abundance: few; CDR3nt: TGTGCCAGCAGTACGGGACGGAGGTACACCTTC; CDR3aa: CASSTGRRYTF
j_gene: TRBJ2-7; d_gene: TRBD2; v_gene: TRBV10-3; abundance: .; CDR3nt: TGTGCCATCAGCCCCGGACTAGCGGGATCCTACGAGCAGTACTTC; CDR3aa: CAISPGLAGSYEQYF
j_gene: TRBJ2-7; d_gene: .; v_gene: TRBV30; abundance: .; CDR3nt: TGTGCCTGGAGAGCACAGACGATGACCTACGAGCAGTACTTC; CDR3aa: CAWRAQTMTYEQYF
j_gene: TRBJ2-1; d_gene: TRBD2; v_gene: TRBV19; abundance: .; CDR3nt: TGTGCCACTCGGCGGGCTAGCGGGGGAAACAATGAGCAGTTCTTC; CDR3aa: CATRRASGGNNEQFF
j_gene: TRBJ2-7; d_gene: .; v_gene: TRBV20-1; abundance: .; CDR3nt: TGCAGTGTGTCCCGTGGGGCCATCTACGAGCAGTACTTC; CDR3aa: CSVSRGAIYEQYF
j_gene: TRBJ1-1; d_gene: .; v_gene: TRBV19; abundance: .; CDR3nt: TGTGCCGCCGCGGCGAACACTGAAGCTTTCTTT; CDR3aa: CAAAANTEAFF
j_gene: TRBJ2-1; d_gene: .; v_gene: TRBV6-1; abundance: once; CDR3nt: TGTGCCAGCAGTCACAGTAGTGAGCAGTTCTTC; CDR3aa: CASSHSSEQFF
j_gene: TRBJ2-2; d_gene: .; v_gene: TRBV5-6; abundance: .; CDR3nt: TGTGCCAGCAGCCCTGAGGCTCCGGGACTTACTAAACCCCGTGGTGCGAACACCGGGGAGCTGTTTTTT; CDR3aa: CASSPEAPGLTKPRGANTGELFF
j_gene: TRBJ2-7; d_gene: TRBD2; v_gene: TRBV6-5; abundance: few; CDR3nt: TGTGCCAGCAGTTACTCCCATGTTAGCGGGCTATGGGAGCAGTACTTC; CDR3aa: CASSYSHVSGLWEQYF
j_gene: TRBJ2-5; d_gene: TRBD1; v_gene: TRBV7-9; abundance: .; CDR3nt: TGTGCCAGCAGCTTAGGACAGGGGGCGAAGACCCAGTACTTC; CDR3aa: CASSLGQGAKTQYF
j_gene: TRBJ2-1; d_gene: .; v_gene: TRBV20-1; abundance: .; CDR3nt: TGCAGTGTGGCGGGGGCGGGCTACAATGAGCAGTTCTTC; CDR3aa: CSVAGAGYNEQFF
j_gene: TRBJ2-2; d_gene: TRBD1; v_gene: TRBV5-1; abundance: .; CDR3nt: TGCGCCAGCAGCCCCTGGACAGGGAAGGACACCGGGGAGCTGTTTTTT; CDR3aa: CASSPWTGKDTGELFF
j_gene: TRBJ2-6; d_gene: .; v_gene: TRBV28; abundance: few; CDR3nt: TGTGCCAGCAGTTTACCCTGGGCCAACGTCCTGACTTTC; CDR3aa: CASSLPWANVLTF
j_gene: TRBJ2-7; d_gene: .; v_gene: TRBV5-1; abundance: .; CDR3nt: TGCGCCAGCAGCTTGGGGTGGGCTTCGCCCTCAGACGAGCAGTACTTC; CDR3aa: CASSLGWASPSDEQYF
j_gene: TRBJ2-7; d_gene: TRBD2; v_gene: TRBV4-3; abundance: .; CDR3nt: TGCGCCAGCAGCCAAGAAGGGGTAGCGGGCCGTTCCTACAATGAGCAGTACTTC; CDR3aa: CASSQEGVAGRSYNEQYF
j_gene: TRBJ2-4; d_gene: .; v_gene: TRBV5-1; abundance: many; CDR3nt: TGCGCCAGCAGCTTGGGGGGGAGAAACATTCAGTACTTC; CDR3aa: CASSLGGRNIQYF